This T cell receptor beta chain was retrieved from a study of cytomegalovirus exposure and HLA in healthy donors. Study-wide points: Reports state that TCR beta sequences accurately predicted most subjects' HLA-A and HLA-B alleles.

The CDR3 is 15 amino acids. Germline CDR1 and CDR2: SGHRS and YFSETQ. V lost 3 bases and J 7 bases, leaving 20 bases between the germline ends. Comments on this clone: Antigen unknown.

PCR involved 60 Vbeta and 13 Jbeta primers. Clones were sequenced by immunoSEQ multiplex PCR, and TCRdb holds only the in-frame ones, with some missing. The sample holds over 35,000 clones, roughly three quarters seen once. Sequenced material: PBMCs. The receptor was derived from a man aged 35 to 55 in good health and CMV-seronegative. This chain links TRBV5-1 with TRBJ2-7; D is possibly TRBD1 (5 bases). The CDR3 reads CASSSLQGSELEQYF. DNA for the CDR3: TGCGCCAGCAGCTCTCTCCAGGGCAGTGAGTTAGAGCAGTACTTC. Based on the CDR3 plus reference TRBV5-1 and TRBJ2-7, the full variable domain is KAGVTQTPRYLIKTRGQQVTLSCSPISGHRSVSWYQQTPGQGLQFLFEYFSETQRNKGNFPGRFSGRQFSNSRSEMNVSTLELGDSALYLCASSSLQGSELEQYFGPGTRLTVT.